This T cell receptor (beta chain) stems from a study of blood T cell repertoires in COVID-19. At the level of the study: The United States, Italy and Spain supplied acute and convalescent COVID-19 samples. Sources were T cells, B-cell-depleted T cells, or PBMCs; the material itself was cDNA or gDNA.

In the study's own analysis: The assay estimated nucleated cells by amplifying reference gene primers. The data were produced by immunoSEQ multiplex PCR, yet TCRdb's version contains in-frame clones alone and is incomplete. The V and J calls and clone size come from that table; D and trimming were worked out from the DNA. The repertoire holds roughly 100,000 clones, with approximately 80% as singletons. The TCR originated in a woman aged 80 or over with acute or convalescent COVID-19. Input material: peripheral blood.

The CDR3 DNA reads as TGTGCCAGCAGTTATTCTAGCGGAAGCACAGATACGCAGTATTTT. It codes for CASSYSSGSTDTQYF. V and J are TRBV6-5 and TRBJ2-3, with 7 nucleotides matching TRBD2. Germline CDR1 and CDR2: MNHEY and SVGAGI. After removal of 3 bases from V and 0 bases from J, the junction contained 3 bases not matched to a gene. The CDR3 covers 15 residues.